The next 6 T cell receptor beta chains were all read from a single sample in a study of blood T cell repertoires in COVID-19. Produced via immunoSEQ multiplex PCR; TCRdb's table is partial and in-frame only. Of some 69,000 clones listed, approximately 80% were seen once; the top ten hold approximately 2.5%. The sample taken for sequencing was peripheral blood. The source of these receptors is a man older than 75 with active or convalescent COVID-19.

The V gene is TRBV30, the J gene TRBJ1-1; 7 bases match TRBD1. The germline V gene has CDR1 GTSNPN and CDR2 SVGIG (reference sequence). This CDR3 comprises 15 residues. Trimming removed 0 bases from V and 2 bases from J; junction bases left unmatched: 6. The CDR3 loop is CAWSVGRTGNTEAFF. CDR3 coding DNA: TGTGCCTGGAGTGTAGGAAGGACAGGCAACACTGAAGCTTTCTTT.

The chain has TRBV15 and TRBJ1-2; 7 nucleotides line up with TRBD1. The CDR3 is 14 amino acids. V was clipped by 1 base and J by 7 bases; unmatched bases: 6. Germline lookup yields CDR1 LNHNV and CDR2 YYDKDF (reference sequence). CDR3: CATSRASQGSGYTF. The DNA of the CDR3 is TGTGCCACCAGCAGAGCCTCACAGGGGTCTGGCTACACCTTC. The full variable domain, in which reference TRBV15 and TRBJ1-2 provide the parts outside the CDR3, is DAMVIQNPRYQVTQFGKPVTLSCSQTLNHNVMYWYQQKSSQAPKLLFHYYDKDFNNEADTPDNFQSRRPNTSFCFLDIRSPGLGDTAMYLCATSRASQGSGYTFGSGTRLTVV.

This sequence joins TRBV5-1 and TRBJ2-1; 9 nucleotides align to TRBD1. Per the germline V gene, CDR1 is SGHRS and CDR2 is YFSETQ. The CDR3 runs to 17 residues. After removal of 4 bases from V and 0 bases from J, the junction contained 8 bases not matched to a gene. Here the CDR3 DNA reads TGCGCCAGCAGCGAATCCGGGACAGGGAGCTCCTACAATGAGCAGTTCTTC. It encodes CASSESGTGSSYNEQFF.

The chain couples TRBV5-6 to TRBJ2-7; possibly TRBD2 for D (5 bases). This CDR3 has 17 amino acids. Trimming cost V 3 bases and J 2 bases, with 21 bases left between them. Germline CDR1 is SGHDT and CDR2 is YYEEEE. The CDR3 region is CASSYGRRMIRAYEQYF. The DNA of the CDR3 is TGTGCCAGCAGCTATGGACGGAGGATGATTCGGGCCTACGAGCAGTACTTC.

The chain has TRBV28 and TRBJ2-1; 9 bases agree with TRBD1. The J segment lost 8 bases and the V segment lost 7 bases, leaving 9 bases of the junction unmatched. Germline CDR1 reads MDHEN; CDR2 reads SYDVKM. This CDR3 spans 14 amino acids. In DNA, the CDR3 is TGTGCCAGCATATCACAGGGGGCGAGGGATGAGCAGTTCTTC. Translated, it gives CASISQGARDEQFF. Using reference TRBV28 and TRBJ2-1 for the parts outside the CDR3, the full variable domain is DVKVTQSSRYLVKRTGEKVFLECVQDMDHENMFWYRQDPGLGLRLIYFSYDVKMKEKGDIPEGYSVSREKKERFSLILESASTNQTSMYLCASISQGARDEQFFGPGTRLTVL.

This chain connects TRBV3-1 (or the pseudogene TRBV3-2) to TRBJ2-7, with 13 bases aligning to TRBD2. The length of the CDR3 is 15 residues. CDR1 LGHDT and CDR2 YNNKEL come from the germline V gene (reference sequence). J was trimmed by 5 bases and V by 4 bases; bases with no gene match: 5. In DNA form, the CDR3 reads TGTGCCAGCAGCCGGACTAGCGGGAGCTTGAACGAGCAGTACTTC. Protein sequence: CASSRTSGSLNEQYF.